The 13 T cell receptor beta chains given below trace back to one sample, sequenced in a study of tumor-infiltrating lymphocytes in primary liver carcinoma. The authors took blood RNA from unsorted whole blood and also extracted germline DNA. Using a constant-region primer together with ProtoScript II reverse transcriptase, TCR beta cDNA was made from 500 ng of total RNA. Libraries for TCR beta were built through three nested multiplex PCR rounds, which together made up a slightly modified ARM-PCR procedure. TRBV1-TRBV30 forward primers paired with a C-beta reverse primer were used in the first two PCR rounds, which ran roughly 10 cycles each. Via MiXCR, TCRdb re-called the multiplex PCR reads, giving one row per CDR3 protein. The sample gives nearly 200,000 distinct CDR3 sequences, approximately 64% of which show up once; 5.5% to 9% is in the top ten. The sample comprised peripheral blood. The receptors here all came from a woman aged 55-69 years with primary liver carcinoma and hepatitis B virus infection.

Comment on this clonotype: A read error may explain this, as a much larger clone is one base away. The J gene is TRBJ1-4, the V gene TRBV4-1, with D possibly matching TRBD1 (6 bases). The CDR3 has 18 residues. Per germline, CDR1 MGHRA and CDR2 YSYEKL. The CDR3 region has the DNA TGCGCCAGCAACCAAGATTGGTTCGGGGGCCTGATGAGTGAAAAACTGTTTTTT. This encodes CASNQDWFGGLMSEKLFF.

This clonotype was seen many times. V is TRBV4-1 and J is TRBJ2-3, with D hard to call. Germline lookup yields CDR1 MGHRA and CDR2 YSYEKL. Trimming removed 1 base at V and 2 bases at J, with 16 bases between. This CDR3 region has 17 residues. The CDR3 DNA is TGCGCCAGCAGCCAAGTGGTTAGTGACGGGCTCACAGATACGCAGTATTTT. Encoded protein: CASSQVVSDGLTDTQYF.

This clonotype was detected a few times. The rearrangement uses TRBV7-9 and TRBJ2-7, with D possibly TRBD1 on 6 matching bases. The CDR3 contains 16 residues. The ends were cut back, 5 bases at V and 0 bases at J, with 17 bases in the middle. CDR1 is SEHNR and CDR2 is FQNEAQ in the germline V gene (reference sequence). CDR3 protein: CASSLGQPRSSYEQYF. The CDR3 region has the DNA TGTGCCAGCAGCCTAGGACAGCCGAGGAGCTCCTACGAGCAGTACTTC.

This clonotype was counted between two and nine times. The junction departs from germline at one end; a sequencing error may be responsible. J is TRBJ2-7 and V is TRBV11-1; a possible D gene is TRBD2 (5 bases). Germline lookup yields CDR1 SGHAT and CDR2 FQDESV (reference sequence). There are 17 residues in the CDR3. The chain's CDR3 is CASGFEPGPGRIYEQYF. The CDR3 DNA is TGTGCCAGCGGCTTTGAGCCCGGACCGGGAAGGATCTACGAGCAGTACTTC.

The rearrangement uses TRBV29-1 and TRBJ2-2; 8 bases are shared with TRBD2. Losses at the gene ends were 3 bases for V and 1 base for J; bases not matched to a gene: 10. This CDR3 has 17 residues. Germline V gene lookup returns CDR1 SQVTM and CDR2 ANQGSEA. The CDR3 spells CSVDPYGGARNTGELFF. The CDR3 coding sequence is TGCAGCGTTGACCCGTACGGGGGGGCCAGGAACACCGGGGAGCTGTTTTTT.

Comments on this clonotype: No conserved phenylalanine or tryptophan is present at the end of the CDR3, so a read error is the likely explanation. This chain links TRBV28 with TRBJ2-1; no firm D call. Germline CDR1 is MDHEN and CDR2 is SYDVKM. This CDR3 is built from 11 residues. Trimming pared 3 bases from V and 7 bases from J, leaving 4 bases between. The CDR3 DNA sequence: TGTGCCAGCAGTTTCAAAAATGAGCAGTTCTAC. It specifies CASSFKNEQFY.

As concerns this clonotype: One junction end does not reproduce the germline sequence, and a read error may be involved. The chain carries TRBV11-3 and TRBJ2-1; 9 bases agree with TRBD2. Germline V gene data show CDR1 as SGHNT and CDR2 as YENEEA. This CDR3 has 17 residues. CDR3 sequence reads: CASSLVLRTSALDEQFF. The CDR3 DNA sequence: TGTGCCAGCAGTTTAGTGTTGAGGACTAGCGCCCTCGATGAGCAGTTCTTT.

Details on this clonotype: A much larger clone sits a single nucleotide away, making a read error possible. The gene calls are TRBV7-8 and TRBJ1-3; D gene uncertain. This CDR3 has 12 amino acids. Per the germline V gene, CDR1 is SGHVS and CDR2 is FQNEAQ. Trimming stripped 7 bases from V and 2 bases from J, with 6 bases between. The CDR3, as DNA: TGTGCCAGCAATGGTACTGGAAACACCATATATTTT. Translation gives CASNGTGNTIYF.

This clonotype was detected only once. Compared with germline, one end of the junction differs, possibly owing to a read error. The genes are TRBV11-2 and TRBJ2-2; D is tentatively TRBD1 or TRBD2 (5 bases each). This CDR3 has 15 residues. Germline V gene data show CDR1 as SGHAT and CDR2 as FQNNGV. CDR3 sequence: CTSSLIGGNTGELFF. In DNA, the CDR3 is TGTACCAGCAGCTTAATTGGGGGGAACACCGGGGAGCTGTTTTTT.

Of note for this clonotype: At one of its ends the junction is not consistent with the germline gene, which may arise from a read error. CDR3 loop: CAISLGSANTDAFF. In DNA form, the CDR3 reads TGTGCCATCAGCCTGGGGTCGGCGAACACTGACGCTTTCTTT. The V gene is TRBV5-5, the J gene TRBJ1-1, with unresolved D. The CDR3 has 14 residues. From germline, CDR1 is SGHKS and CDR2 YYEKEE (reference sequence).

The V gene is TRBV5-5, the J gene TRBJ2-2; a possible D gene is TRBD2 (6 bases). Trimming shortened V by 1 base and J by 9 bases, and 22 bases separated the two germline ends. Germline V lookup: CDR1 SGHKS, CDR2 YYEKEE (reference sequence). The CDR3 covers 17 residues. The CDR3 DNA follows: TGTGCCAGCAGCTTGTTGGACCGAAGGCGGGAAGCCAGGGAGCTGTTTTTT. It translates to CASSLLDRRREARELFF.

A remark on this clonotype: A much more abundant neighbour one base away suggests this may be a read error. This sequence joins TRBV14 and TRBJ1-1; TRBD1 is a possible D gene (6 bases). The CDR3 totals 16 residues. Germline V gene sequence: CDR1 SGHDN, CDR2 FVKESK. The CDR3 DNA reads TGTGCCAGCAACCAAGGGCGGACAGTCGCTATCTCTGAAGCTTTCTTT. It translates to CASNQGRTVAISEAFF.

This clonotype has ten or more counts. DNA for the CDR3: TGTGCCAGCAGCCGAGGGTCGGGACGGCACACTGGCTACACCTTC. This encodes CASSRGSGRHTGYTF. The chain employs TRBV7-9 and TRBJ1-2, with a tentative D call TRBD1 (5 bases). Germline CDR1 is SEHNR and CDR2 is FQNEAQ (reference sequence). CDR3 length: 15 amino acids. V was trimmed by 5 bases and J by 7 bases, leaving 20 bases between them.